A single sample is the source of the 11 T cell receptor beta chains below, sequenced in a study of cytomegalovirus exposure and HLA in healthy donors. This PCR relied on a set of 60 Vbeta primers and 13 Jbeta primers. Using immunoSEQ multiplex PCR, the repertoire was profiled, and TCRdb retains in-frame clones only, with some absent. The sample records around 110,000 clones, 55% to 75% being singletons. Sequences were obtained from PBMCs. Source of these receptors: a man aged 25 to 40 in good health and CMV-seropositive.

This chain uses TRBV10-3 with TRBJ1-2, with TRBD1 identical over 9 bases. Germline CDR1 and CDR2: ENHRY and SYGVKD. This CDR3 has 16 amino acids. Trimming took 6 bases from V and 1 from J; bases not matched to a gene: 9. CDR3 protein: CAISSQDRGLNYGYTF. Written as DNA, the CDR3 is TGTGCCATCAGCTCCCAGGACAGGGGACTTAACTATGGCTACACCTTC.

The chain carries TRBV29-1 and TRBJ2-6, with a tentative D call TRBD1 (6 bases). The CDR3 runs 13 residues. CDR1 and CDR2 (germline): SQVTM, ANQGSEA. The V and J ends lost 7 bases and 4 bases respectively, with 11 bases between them. The DNA for the CDR3 is TGCAGCGCTAACACAGGGGGGGCCAACGTCCTGACTTTC. Protein product: CSANTGGANVLTF.

This chain uses TRBV18 with TRBJ1-6, with D maybe TRBD1 (6 bases). Deletions cut 2 bases from V and 7 bases from J, with 15 bases between. The length of the CDR3 is 16 residues. The germline V gene encodes CDR1 KGHSH and CDR2 LQKENI. The DNA for the CDR3 is TGTGCCAGCTCACCAAATGGACAGAAGGCAAATTCACCCCTCCACTTT. It yields the protein CASSPNGQKANSPLHF.

V and J are TRBV5-4 and TRBJ1-1, with a tentative D call TRBD1 (5 bases). Deletions cut 6 bases from V and 3 bases from J, with 15 bases between. The CDR3 has 14 residues. Germline V lookup: CDR1 SGHNT, CDR2 YYREEE (reference sequence). The CDR3: CASNLGGGDTEAFF. For the CDR3, the DNA is TGTGCCAGCAACCTCGGGGGGGGAGACACTGAAGCTTTCTTT. Full variable domain (missing parts from reference TRBV5-4 and TRBJ1-1): ETGVTQSPTHLIKTRGQQVTLRCSSQSGHNTVSWYQQALGQGPQFIFQYYREEENGRGNFPPRFSGLQFPNYSSELNVNALELDDSALYLCASNLGGGDTEAFFGQGTRLTVV.

This clone was detected only a few times. The rearrangement links TRBV15 to TRBJ1-4; no clear D. Per the germline V gene, CDR1 is LNHNV and CDR2 is YYDKDF (reference sequence). This CDR3 has 15 amino acids. V was trimmed by 0 bases and J by 3 bases, leaving 8 bases between them. CDR3 coding DNA: TGTGCCACCAGCAGAGATAAGCGGTCTAATGAAAAACTGTTTTTT. Translation: CATSRDKRSNEKLFF. Supplemented by reference TRBV15 and TRBJ1-4, the full variable domain reads DAMVIQNPRYQVTQFGKPVTLSCSQTLNHNVMYWYQQKSSQAPKLLFHYYDKDFNNEADTPDNFQSRRPNTSFCFLDIRSPGLGDTAMYLCATSRDKRSNEKLFFGSGTQLSVL.

This clone showed up just a few times. The junction departs from the called germline gene at one end, perhaps through a read error. The chain joins TRBV19 to TRBJ2-2; D is tentatively TRBD1 or TRBD2 (6 bases each). This CDR3 has 16 amino acids. Per germline, CDR1 LNHDA and CDR2 SQIVND (reference sequence). The CDR3 bases are TGTGCCAGTAGAATAGGGGGGCCATTGAACACCGGGGAGCTGTTTTTT. Its protein is CASRIGGPLNTGELFF.

The genes are TRBV7-9 and TRBJ1-2, with D possibly matching TRBD1 (6 bases). V was pared by 5 bases and J by 6 bases, with 19 bases between. Germline lookup yields CDR1 SEHNR and CDR2 FQNEAQ (reference sequence). CDR3 size: 15 residues. CDR3 loop: CASSIGARGFDGYTF. CDR3 coding DNA: TGTGCCAGCAGCATTGGGGCCAGGGGTTTTGATGGCTACACCTTC.

About this clone: Different DNA sequences within this sample yield the same CDR3. CDR3 protein: CASSEGATYGYTF. The CDR3, as DNA: TGCGCCAGCAGTGAAGGGGCGACCTATGGCTACACCTTC. The chain employs TRBV10-1 and TRBJ1-2; possibly TRBD1 for D (5 bases). This CDR3 has 13 amino acids. The germline V gene encodes CDR1 WNHNN and CDR2 SYGVQD (reference sequence). The V gene lost 3 bases and the J gene lost 4 bases, with 9 bases spanning the gap.

The chain is built from TRBV29-1 and TRBJ1-2; D call uncertain. Germline V gives CDR1 SQVTM, CDR2 ANQGSEA. V shed 6 bases and J shed 0 bases, with 11 bases lying between them. The CDR3 is 13 amino acids. The CDR3 loop is CSVSGRANYGYTF. DNA for the CDR3: TGCAGCGTCTCCGGGAGGGCTAACTATGGCTACACCTTC.

The chain uses TRBV10-2 and TRBJ2-2; D uncertain. The V gene lost 0 bases and the J gene lost 1 base, with 3 bases spanning the gap. Germline CDR1 is WSHSY and CDR2 is SAAADI. This CDR3 spans 14 amino acids. This chain's CDR3 is CASSESVNTGELFF. Here the CDR3 DNA reads TGCGCCAGCAGTGAGTCCGTGAACACCGGGGAGCTGTTTTTT.

This chain joins TRBV6-1 and TRBJ2-1, with TRBD1 matching 9 bases. CDR3 length: 14 residues. Looked up from germline, CDR1 is MNHNS and CDR2 is SASEGT. After removal of 9 bases from V and 8 bases from J, the junction contained 11 bases not matched to a gene. CDR3 sequence (DNA): TGTGCCAGTTCGACCGGGACAGGGTGGGATGAGCAGTTCTTC. Encoded protein: CASSTGTGWDEQFF.